In its sample, the clone carrying this T cell receptor (beta chain) was seen many times. The source of the sample is a study of Graves' ophthalmopathy and Graves' hyperthyroidism. Germline V CDR1 and CDR2: DFQATT, SNEGSKA (reference sequence). V gave up 6 bases and J gave up 4 bases, with 15 bases separating them. CDR3 length: 13 residues. Amplification of the TCR beta CDR3 regions used RNA transcripts (as template). RT-PCR with HTBI primers came first, then second-round multiplex PCR. TCRdb reprocessed the multiplex PCR reads with MiXCR, giving one entry per CDR3 protein. Among around 1.1 million distinct CDR3 sequences, roughly two fifths were seen once, and the ten largest hold 11%. Hyperthyroidism patients, all newly diagnosed, had under 2 months' duration and ages of 18 to 65. Pregnancy or lactation, uncontrolled infections and other autoimmune diseases were grounds for excluding patients.

The chain employs TRBV20-1 and TRBJ1-1, with a weak D call TRBD1 (6 bases). Input material: peripheral blood or thyroid tissue (not recorded which). The receptor comes from an adult man with Graves' hyperthyroidism. CDR3 coding DNA: TGCAGTGCCCAGACAGGACGAGTCACTGAAGCTTTCTTT. Translated: CSAQTGRVTEAFF.